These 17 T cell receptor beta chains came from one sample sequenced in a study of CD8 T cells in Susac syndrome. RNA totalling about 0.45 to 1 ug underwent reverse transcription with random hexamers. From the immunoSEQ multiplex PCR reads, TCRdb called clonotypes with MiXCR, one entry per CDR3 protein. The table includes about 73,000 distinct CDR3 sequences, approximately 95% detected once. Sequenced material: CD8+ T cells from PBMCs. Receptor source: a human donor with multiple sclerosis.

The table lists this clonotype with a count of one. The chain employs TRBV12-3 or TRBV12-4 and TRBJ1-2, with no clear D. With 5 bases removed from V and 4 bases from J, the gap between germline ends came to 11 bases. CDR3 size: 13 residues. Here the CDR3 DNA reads TGTGCCAGCAGTCGCGGGATTTCCTATGGCTACACCTTC. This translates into CASSRGISYGYTF.

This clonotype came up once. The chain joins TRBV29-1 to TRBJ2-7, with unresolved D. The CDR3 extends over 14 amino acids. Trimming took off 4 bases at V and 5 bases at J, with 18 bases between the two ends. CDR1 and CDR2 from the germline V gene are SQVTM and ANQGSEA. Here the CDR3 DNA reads TGCAGCGTTGTGTCGAGCGCGGTGGTCCACGAGCAGTACTTC. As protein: CSVVSSAVVHEQYF.

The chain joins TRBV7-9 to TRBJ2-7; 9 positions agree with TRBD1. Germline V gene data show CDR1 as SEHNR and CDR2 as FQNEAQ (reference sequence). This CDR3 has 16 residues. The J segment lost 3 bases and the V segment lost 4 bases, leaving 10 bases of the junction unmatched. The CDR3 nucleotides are TGTGCCAGCAGCTCCGCGGACAGGGGAGGACTCTACGAGCAGTACTTC. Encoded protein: CASSSADRGGLYEQYF.

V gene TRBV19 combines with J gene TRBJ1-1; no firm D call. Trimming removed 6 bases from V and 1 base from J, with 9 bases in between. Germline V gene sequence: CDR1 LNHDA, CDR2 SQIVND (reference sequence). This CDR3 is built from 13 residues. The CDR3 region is CASRLTPNTEAFF. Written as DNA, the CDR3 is TGTGCCAGTAGGTTAACACCGAACACTGAAGCTTTCTTT.

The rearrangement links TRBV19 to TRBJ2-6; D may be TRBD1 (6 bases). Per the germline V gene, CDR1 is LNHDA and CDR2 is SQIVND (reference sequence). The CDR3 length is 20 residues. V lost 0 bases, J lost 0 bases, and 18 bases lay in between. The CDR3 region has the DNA TGTGCCAGTAGTATAGATCGAACAGGGTCCCCTTCCTCTGGGGCCAACGTCCTGACTTTC. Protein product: CASSIDRTGSPSSGANVLTF. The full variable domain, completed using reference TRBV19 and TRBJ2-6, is DGGITQSPKYLFRKEGQNVTLSCEQNLNHDAMYWYRQDPGQGLRLIYYSQIVNDFQKGDIAEGYSVSREKKESFPLTVTSAQKNPTAFYLCASSIDRTGSPSSGANVLTFGAGSRLTVL.

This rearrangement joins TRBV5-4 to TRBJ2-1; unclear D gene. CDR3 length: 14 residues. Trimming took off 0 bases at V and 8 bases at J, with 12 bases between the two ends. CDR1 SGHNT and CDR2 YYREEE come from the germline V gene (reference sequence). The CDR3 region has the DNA TGTGCCAGCAGCTTGGAACGGGTAATGGATGAGCAGTTCTTC. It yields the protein CASSLERVMDEQFF.

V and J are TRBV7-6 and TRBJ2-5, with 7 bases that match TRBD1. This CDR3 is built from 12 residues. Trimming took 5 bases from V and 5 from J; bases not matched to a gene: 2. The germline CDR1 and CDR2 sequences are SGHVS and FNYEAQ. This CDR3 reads CASSRRGETQYF. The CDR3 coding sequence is TGTGCCAGCAGCCGCAGGGGGGAGACCCAGTACTTC.

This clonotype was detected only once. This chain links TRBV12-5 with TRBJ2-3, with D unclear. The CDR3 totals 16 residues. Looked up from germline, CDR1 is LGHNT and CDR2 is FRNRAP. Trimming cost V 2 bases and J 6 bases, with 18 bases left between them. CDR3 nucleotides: TGTGCTAGTGGTTTGCCCTCGGGCAAGCACATTGATACGCAGTATTTT. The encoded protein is CASGLPSGKHIDTQYF.

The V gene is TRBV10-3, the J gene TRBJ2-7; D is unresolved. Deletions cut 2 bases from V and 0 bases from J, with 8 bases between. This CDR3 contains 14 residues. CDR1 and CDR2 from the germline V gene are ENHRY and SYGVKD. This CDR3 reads CAISEAALSYEQYF. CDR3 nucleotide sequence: TGTGCCATCAGTGAGGCCGCTCTCTCCTACGAGCAGTACTTC.

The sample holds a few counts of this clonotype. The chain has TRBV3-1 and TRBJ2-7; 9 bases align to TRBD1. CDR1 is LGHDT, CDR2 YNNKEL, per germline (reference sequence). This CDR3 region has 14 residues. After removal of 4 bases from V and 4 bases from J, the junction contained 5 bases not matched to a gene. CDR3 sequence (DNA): TGTGCCAGCAGCCCCGGGACAGGGAGTTACGAGCAGTACTTC. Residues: CASSPGTGSYEQYF.

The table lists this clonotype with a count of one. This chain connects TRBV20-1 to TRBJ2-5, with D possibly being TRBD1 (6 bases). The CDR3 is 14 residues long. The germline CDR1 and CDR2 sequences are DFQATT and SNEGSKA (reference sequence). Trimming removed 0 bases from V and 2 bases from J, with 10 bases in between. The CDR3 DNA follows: TGCAGTGCTAGAGAAGGACAGCTTCAAGAGACCCAGTACTTC. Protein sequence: CSAREGQLQETQYF.

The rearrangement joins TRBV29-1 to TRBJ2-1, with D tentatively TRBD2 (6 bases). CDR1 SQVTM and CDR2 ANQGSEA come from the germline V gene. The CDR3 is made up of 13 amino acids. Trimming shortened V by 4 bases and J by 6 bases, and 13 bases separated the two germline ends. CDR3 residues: CSVAVTSINEQFF. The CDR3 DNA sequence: TGCAGCGTTGCAGTTACTAGCATCAATGAGCAGTTCTTC.

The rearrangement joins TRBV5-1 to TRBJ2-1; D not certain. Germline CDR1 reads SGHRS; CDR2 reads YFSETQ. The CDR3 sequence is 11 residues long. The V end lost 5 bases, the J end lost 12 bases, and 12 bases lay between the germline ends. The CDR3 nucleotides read TGCGCCAGCAGGTTTCTGTTCGGGCAGTTCTTC. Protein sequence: CASRFLFGQFF.

CDR3 loop: CAGAVGLGSPLHF. CDR3 nucleotides: TGTGCCGGAGCGGTAGGACTGGGCTCACCCCTCCACTTT. The genes are TRBV12-3 or TRBV12-4 and TRBJ1-6; D call uncertain. V was clipped by 11 bases and J by 10 bases, with 18 bases between them. The CDR3 spans 13 residues.

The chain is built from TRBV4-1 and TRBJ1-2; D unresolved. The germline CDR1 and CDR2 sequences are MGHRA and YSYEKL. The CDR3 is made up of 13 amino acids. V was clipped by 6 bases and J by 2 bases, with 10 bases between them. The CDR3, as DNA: TGCGCCAGCAGTACGGCCTCGAACTATGGCTACACCTTC. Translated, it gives CASSTASNYGYTF.

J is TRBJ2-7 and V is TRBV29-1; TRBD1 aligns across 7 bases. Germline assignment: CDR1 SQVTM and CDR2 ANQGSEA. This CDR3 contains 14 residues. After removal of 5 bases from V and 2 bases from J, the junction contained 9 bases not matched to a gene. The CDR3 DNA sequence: TGCAGCGTTACTGGGACAGACACTGCCTACGAGCAGTACTTC. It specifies CSVTGTDTAYEQYF.

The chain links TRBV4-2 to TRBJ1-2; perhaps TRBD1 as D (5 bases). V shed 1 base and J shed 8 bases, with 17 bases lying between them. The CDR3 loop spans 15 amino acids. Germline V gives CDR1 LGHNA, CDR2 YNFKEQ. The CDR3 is CASSQAEGRVGGYTF. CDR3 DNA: TGTGCCAGCAGCCAAGCGGAGGGCAGGGTCGGGGGCTACACCTTC.